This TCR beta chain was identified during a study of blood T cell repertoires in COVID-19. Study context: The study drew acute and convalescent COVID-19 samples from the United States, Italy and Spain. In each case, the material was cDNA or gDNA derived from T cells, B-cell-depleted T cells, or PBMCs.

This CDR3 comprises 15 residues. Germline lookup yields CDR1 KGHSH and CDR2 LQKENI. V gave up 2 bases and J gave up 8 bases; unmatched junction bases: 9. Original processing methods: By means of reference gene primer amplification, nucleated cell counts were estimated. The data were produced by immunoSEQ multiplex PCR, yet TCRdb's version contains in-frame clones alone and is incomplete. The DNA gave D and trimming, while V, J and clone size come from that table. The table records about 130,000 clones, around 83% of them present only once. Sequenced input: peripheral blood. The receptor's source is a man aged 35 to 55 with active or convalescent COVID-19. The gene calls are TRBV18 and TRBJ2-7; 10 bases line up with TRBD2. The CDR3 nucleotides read TGTGCCAGCTCACCAACAGCACTAGCGGGGCCTAAGCAGTACTTC. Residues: CASSPTALAGPKQYF.